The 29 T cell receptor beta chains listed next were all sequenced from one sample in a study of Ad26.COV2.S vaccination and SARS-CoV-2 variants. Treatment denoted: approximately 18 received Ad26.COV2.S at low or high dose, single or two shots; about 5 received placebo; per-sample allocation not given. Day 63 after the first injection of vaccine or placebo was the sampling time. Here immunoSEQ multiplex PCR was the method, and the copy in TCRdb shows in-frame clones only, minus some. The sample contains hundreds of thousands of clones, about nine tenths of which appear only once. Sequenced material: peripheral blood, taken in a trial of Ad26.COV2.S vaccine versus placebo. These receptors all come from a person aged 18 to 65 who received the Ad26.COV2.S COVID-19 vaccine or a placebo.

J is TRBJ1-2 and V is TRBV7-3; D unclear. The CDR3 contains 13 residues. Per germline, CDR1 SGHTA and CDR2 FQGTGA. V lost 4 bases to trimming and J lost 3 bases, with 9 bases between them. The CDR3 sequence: CASSSDRDYGYTF. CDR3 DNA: TGTGCCAGCAGCTCCGACCGGGACTATGGCTACACCTTC.

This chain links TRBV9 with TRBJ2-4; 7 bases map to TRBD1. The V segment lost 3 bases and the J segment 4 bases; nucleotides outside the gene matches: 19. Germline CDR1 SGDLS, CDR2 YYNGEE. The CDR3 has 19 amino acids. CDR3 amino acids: CASSAENPTGKGAKNIQYF. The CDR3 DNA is TGTGCCAGCAGCGCCGAGAATCCGACAGGGAAGGGAGCAAAAAACATTCAGTACTTC.

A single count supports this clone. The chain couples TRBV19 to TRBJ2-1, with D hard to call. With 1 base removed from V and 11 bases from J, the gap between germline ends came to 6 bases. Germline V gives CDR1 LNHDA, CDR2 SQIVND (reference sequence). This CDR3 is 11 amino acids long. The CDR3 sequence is CASSIVDKQFF. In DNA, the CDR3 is TGTGCCAGTAGTATAGTAGATAAGCAGTTCTTC.

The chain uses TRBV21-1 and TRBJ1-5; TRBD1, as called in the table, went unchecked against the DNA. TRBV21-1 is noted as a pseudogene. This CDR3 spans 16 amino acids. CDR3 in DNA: TGTGCCAGCAGCAAAGCGCTTTATGAGGGGGTCCAGCCCCAGCATTTT. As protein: CASSKALYEGVQPQHF.

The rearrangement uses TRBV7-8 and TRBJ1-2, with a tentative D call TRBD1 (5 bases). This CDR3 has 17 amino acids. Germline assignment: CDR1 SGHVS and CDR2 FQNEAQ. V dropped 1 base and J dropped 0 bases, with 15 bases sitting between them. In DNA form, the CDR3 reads TGTGCCAGCAGCTTAGGCCCCGGGGGTACCACTAACTATGGCTACACCTTC. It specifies CASSLGPGGTTNYGYTF.

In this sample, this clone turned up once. The CDR3 DNA is TGTGCCAGCAGTGCCGTGAGACATTGGGGCGGCTACACCTTC. It yields the protein CASSAVRHWGGYTF. The chain links TRBV6-2 or TRBV6-3 to TRBJ1-2, with a possible D match to TRBD1 (5 bases). The V end lost 5 bases, the J end lost 8 bases, and 18 bases lay between the germline ends. Germline V gene lookup returns CDR1 MNHEY and CDR2 SVGEGT. The CDR3 has 14 residues.

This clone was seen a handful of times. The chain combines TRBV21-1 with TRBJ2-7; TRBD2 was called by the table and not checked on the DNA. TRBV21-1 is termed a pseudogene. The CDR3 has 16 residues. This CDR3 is CASSGTSGGEENEQYF. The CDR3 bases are TGTGCCAGCAGCGGGACTAGCGGGGGGGAAGAAAACGAGCAGTACTTC.

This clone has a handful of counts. The CDR3 reads CASSLAGTQNTIYF. The CDR3 nucleotides read TGTGCCAGCAGTTTGGCGGGGACACAAAACACCATATATTTT. The chain employs TRBV27 and TRBJ1-3; a weak D match, TRBD1 (6 bases). The CDR3 is 14 amino acids. Germline CDR1 is MNHEY and CDR2 is SMNVEV (reference sequence). Between the trimmed V and J ends, which lost 3 bases and 6 bases, there was a span of 12 bases.

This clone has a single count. The CDR3 region has the DNA TGTGCCAGCTCACCAGACGAGGGCTACACCTTC. This translates into CASSPDEGYTF. The chain joins TRBV18 to TRBJ1-2, with D unresolved. The V end lost 2 bases, the J end lost 8 bases, and 6 bases lay between the germline ends. The CDR3 length is 11 residues. Germline loops: CDR1 KGHSH, CDR2 LQKENI.

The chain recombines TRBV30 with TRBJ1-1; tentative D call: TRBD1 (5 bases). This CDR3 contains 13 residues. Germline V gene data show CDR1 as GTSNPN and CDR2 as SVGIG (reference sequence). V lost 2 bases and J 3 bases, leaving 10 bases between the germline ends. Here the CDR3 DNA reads TGTGCCTGGAGTCGCGGGGCGTACACTGAAGCTTTCTTT. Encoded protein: CAWSRGAYTEAFF.

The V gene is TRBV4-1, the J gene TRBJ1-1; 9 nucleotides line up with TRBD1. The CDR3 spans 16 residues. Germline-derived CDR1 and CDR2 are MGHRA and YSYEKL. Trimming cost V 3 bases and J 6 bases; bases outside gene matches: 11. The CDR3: CASSQDRDRADSEAFF. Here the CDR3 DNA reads TGCGCCAGCAGCCAGGACCGGGACAGGGCTGATTCTGAAGCTTTCTTT.

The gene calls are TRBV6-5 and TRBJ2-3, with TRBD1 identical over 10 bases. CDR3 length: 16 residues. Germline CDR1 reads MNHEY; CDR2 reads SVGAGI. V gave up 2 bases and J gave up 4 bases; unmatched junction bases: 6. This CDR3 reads CASSYLGTGDADTQYF. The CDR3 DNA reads TGTGCCAGCAGTTACCTAGGGACAGGGGACGCAGATACGCAGTATTTT.

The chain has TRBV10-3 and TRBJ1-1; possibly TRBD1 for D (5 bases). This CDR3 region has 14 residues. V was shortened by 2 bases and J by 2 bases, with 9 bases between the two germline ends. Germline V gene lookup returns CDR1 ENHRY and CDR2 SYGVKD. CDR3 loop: CAISEGHLNTEAFF. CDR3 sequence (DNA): TGTGCCATCAGTGAGGGACACCTTAACACTGAAGCTTTCTTT.

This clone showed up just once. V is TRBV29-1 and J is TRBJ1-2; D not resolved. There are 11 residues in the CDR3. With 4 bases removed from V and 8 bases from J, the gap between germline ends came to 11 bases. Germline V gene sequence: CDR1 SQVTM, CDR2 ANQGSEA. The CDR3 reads CSVVSGWGYTF. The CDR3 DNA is TGCAGCGTTGTCTCGGGGTGGGGCTACACCTTC. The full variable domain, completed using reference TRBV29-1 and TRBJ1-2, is SAVISQKPSRDICQRGTSLTIQCQVDSQVTMMFWYRQQPGQSLTLIATANQGSEATYESGFVIDKFPISRPNLTFSTLTVSNMSPEDSSIYLCSVVSGWGYTFGSGTRLTVV.

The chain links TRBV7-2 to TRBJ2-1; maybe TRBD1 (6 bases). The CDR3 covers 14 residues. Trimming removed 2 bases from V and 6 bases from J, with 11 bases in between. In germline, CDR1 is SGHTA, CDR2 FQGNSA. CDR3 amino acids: CASSLNRDPNEQFF. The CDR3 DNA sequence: TGTGCCAGCAGCTTAAACAGGGACCCCAATGAGCAGTTCTTC.

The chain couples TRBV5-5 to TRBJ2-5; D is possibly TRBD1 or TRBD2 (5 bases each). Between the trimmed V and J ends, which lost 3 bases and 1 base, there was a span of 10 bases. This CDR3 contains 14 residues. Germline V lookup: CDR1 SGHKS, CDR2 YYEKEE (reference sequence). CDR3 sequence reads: CASSWGRIQETQYF. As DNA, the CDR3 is TGTGCCAGCAGCTGGGGACGGATCCAAGAGACCCAGTACTTC.

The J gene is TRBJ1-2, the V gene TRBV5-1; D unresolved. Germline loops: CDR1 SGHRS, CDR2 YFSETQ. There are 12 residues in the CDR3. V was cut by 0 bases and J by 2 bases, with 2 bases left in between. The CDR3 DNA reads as TGCGCCAGCAGCTTGGGCAACTATGGCTACACCTTC. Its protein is CASSLGNYGYTF.

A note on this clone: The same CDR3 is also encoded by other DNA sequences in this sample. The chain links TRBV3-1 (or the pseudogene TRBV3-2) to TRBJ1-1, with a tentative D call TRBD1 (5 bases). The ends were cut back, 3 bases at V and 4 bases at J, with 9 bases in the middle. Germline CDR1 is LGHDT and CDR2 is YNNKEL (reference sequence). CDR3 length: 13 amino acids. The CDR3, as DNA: TGTGCCAGCAGCCAGGGGGGGGGCACTGAAGCTTTCTTT. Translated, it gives CASSQGGGTEAFF.

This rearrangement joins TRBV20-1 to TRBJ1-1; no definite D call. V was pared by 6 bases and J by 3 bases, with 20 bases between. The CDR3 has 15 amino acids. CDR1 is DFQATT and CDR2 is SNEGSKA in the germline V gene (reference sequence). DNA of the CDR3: TGCAGTGCGAGTTGGGCAGGACCCGGGGACACTGAAGCTTTCTTT. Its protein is CSASWAGPGDTEAFF.

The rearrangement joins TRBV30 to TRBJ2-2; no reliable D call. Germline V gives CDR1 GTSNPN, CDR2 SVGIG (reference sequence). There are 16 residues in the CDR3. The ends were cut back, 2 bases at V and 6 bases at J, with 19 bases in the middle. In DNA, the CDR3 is TGTGCCTGGAGTCATCTTAACTCTTTTTTGGCCGGGGAGCTGTTTTTT. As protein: CAWSHLNSFLAGELFF.

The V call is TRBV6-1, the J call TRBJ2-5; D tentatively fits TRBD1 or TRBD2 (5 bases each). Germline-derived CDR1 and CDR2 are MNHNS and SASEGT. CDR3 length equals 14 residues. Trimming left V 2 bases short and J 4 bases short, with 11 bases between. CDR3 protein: CASSELGVGETQYF. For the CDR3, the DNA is TGTGCCAGCAGTGAATTGGGGGTCGGAGAGACCCAGTACTTC.

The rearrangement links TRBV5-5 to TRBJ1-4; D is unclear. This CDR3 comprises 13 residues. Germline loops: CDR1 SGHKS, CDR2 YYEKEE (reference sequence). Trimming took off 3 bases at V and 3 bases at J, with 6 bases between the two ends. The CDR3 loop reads CASSSVANEKLFF. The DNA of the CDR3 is TGTGCCAGCAGCTCCGTCGCTAATGAAAAACTGTTTTTT. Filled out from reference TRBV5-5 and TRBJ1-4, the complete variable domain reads DAGVTQSPTHLIKTRGQQVTLRCSPISGHKSVSWYQQVLGQGPQFIFQYYEKEERGRGNFPDRFSARQFPNYSSELNVNALLLGDSALYLCASSSVANEKLFFGSGTQLSVL.

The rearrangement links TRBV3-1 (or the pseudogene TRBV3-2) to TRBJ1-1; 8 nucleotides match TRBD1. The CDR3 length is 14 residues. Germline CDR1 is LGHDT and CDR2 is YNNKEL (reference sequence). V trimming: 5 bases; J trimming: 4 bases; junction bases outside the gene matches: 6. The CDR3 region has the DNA TGTGCCAGCAGCAGAGGACAGGGTGGCACTGAAGCTTTCTTT. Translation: CASSRGQGGTEAFF.

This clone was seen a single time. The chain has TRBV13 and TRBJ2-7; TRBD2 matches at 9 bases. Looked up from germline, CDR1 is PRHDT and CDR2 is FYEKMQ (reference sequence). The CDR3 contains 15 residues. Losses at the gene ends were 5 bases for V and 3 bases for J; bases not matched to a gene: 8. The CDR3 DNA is TGTGCCAGCAGCCAATGGGCGGGGGGGCTCTACGAGCAGTACTTC. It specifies CASSQWAGGLYEQYF. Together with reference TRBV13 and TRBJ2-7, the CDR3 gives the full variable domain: AAGVIQSPRHLIKEKRETATLKCYPIPRHDTVYWYQQGPGQDPQFLISFYEKMQSDKGSIPDRFSAQQFSDYHSELNMSSLELGDSALYFCASSQWAGGLYEQYFGPGTRLTVT.

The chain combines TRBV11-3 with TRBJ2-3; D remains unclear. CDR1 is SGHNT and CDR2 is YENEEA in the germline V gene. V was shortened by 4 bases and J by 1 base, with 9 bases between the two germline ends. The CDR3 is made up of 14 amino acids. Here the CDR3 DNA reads TGTGCCAGCAGCTCCTATCCCCGCACAGATACGCAGTATTTT. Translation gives CASSSYPRTDTQYF.

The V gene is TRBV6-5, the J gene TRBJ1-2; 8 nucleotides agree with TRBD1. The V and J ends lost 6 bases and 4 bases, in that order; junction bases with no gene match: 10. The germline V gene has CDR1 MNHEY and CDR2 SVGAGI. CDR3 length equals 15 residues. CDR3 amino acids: CASRELQGESYGYTF. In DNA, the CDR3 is TGTGCCAGCAGGGAGTTACAGGGGGAGAGCTATGGCTACACCTTC.

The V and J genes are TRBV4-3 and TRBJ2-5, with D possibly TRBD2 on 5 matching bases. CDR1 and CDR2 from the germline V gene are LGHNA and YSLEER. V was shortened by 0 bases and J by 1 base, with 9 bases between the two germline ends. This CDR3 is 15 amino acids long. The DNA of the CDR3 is TGCGCCAGCAGCCAAGATTGGGCGGGCCAAGAGACCCAGTACTTC. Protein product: CASSQDWAGQETQYF.

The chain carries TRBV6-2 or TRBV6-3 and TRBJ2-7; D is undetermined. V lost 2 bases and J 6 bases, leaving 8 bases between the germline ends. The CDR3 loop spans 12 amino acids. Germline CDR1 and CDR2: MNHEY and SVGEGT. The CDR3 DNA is TGTGCCAGCAGTTACCGTGTACCCGAGCAGTACTTC. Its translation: CASSYRVPEQYF.

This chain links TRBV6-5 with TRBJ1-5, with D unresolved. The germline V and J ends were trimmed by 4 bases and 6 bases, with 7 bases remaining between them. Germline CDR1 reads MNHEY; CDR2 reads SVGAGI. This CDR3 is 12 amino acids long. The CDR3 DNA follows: TGTGCCAGCAGTTTCCGTCCTCAGCCCCAGCATTTT. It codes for CASSFRPQPQHF.